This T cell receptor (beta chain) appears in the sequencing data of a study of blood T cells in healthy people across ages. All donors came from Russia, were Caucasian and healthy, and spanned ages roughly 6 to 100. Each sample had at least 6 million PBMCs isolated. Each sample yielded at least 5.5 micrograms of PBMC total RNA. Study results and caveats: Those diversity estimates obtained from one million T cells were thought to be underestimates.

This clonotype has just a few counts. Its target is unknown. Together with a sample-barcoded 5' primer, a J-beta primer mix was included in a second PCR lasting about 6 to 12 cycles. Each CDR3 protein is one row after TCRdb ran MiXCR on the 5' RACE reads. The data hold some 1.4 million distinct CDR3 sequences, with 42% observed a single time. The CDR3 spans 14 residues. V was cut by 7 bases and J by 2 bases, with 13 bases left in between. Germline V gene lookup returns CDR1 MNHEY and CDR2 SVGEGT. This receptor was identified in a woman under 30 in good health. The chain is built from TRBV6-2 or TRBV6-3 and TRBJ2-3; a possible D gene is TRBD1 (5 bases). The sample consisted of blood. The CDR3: CASNRKGITDTQYF. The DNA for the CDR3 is TGTGCCAGCAATAGGAAGGGGATCACAGATACGCAGTATTTT.